This T cell receptor beta chain appears in the sequencing data of a study of OX40 agonist ivuxolimab in advanced cancers. Study information: At under 85% male, the cohort had a mean age of 60 years, ranging from about 20 to 80. Whole-study results and caveats: Specificity for antigen went undetermined in the expanded peripheral T cells. Partly responding patients at 0.1-3.0 mg/kg showed some of the smallest clonal expansion.

This CDR3 is built from 14 residues. The germline V gene has CDR1 LNHDA and CDR2 SQIVND (reference sequence). Trimming cost V 4 bases and J 8 bases, with 14 bases left between them. Data came from immunoSEQ multiplex PCR; TCRdb stores just in-frame clones and leaves some out. The data show some 46,000 clones, roughly 90% seen once. As regards this clone: Its antigen is not identified.

This specimen consisted of CD4+ or CD8+ T cells sorted from blood, obtained in a trial of the OX40 agonist ivuxolimab. V gene TRBV19 combines with J gene TRBJ1-4, with D uncertain. This clonotype was sampled from an adult with an advanced solid tumor such as melanoma, head and neck, liver or kidney cancer. In nucleotides, the CDR3 is TGTGCCAGTAGTAGGAGGCGGGTTGAGGAAAAACTGTTTTTT. This gives the protein CASSRRRVEEKLFF. Full variable domain (remainder filled in from reference TRBV19 and TRBJ1-4): DGGITQSPKYLFRKEGQNVTLSCEQNLNHDAMYWYRQDPGQGLRLIYYSQIVNDFQKGDIAEGYSVSREKKESFPLTVTSAQKNPTAFYLCASSRRRVEEKLFFGSGTQLSVL.